A single sample gave rise to the 21 T cell receptor beta chains below, sequenced in a study of neoadjuvant nivolumab and ipilimumab in lung cancer (dated by TCRdb to the early 2020s). The protocol used for the library was the immunoSEQ multiplex PCR assay. This immuneACCESS table, as held by TCRdb, lists in-frame sequences with V and J called but not all clones. Of the missing ones, under half trace to an unresolved V gene in checked studies; the others have no known cause. In this sample the table shows 25,000 to 35,000 clones, 92% of which occur a single time. The biggest ten clones account for 2% to 2.5% of the sample. The time point label, as the study defines it: at surgical resection after neoadjuvant nivolumab +/- ipilimumab. The sequencing here drew on peripheral blood, taken after neoadjuvant nivolumab, alone or with ipilimumab, at or shortly before surgery. These receptors were taken from an adult with non-small cell lung cancer.

The chain recombines TRBV5-1 with TRBJ2-2; TRBD1 or TRBD2 may be the D gene (5 bases each). Germline V lookup: CDR1 SGHRS, CDR2 YFSETQ. V gave up 7 bases and J gave up 7 bases, with 29 bases separating them. The CDR3 is made up of 18 amino acids. CDR3 loop: CASAGTPPGPQGGGELFF. The CDR3 DNA follows: TGCGCCAGCGCGGGCACCCCGCCGGGACCCCAAGGAGGCGGGGAGCTGTTTTTT.

The CDR3 nucleotides read TGTGCCAGCAGTTACGGTTTTAGGGCCGCCGGGGAGCTGTTTTTT. This gives the protein CASSYGFRAAGELFF. This chain connects TRBV6-5 to TRBJ2-2; D call uncertain. Germline values: CDR1 MNHEY, CDR2 SVGAGI. V shed 2 bases and J shed 6 bases, with 13 bases lying between them. CDR3 size: 15 residues.

V gene TRBV14 combines with J gene TRBJ2-6, with D perhaps being TRBD1 or TRBD2 (5 bases each). The CDR3 is made up of 17 amino acids. V was cut by 1 base and J by 0 bases, with 10 bases left in between. Looked up from germline, CDR1 is SGHDN and CDR2 is FVKESK. CDR3 in amino acids: CASSQGDPSSGANVLTF. In DNA, the CDR3 is TGTGCCAGCAGCCAAGGGGACCCGAGCTCTGGGGCCAACGTCCTGACTTTC.

This clone was detected a few times. This chain joins TRBV5-4 and TRBJ2-7; 8 nucleotides match TRBD2. The CDR3 totals 15 residues. Trimming cost V 2 bases and J 0 bases; bases outside gene matches: 4. Germline V gives CDR1 SGHNT, CDR2 YYREEE (reference sequence). CDR3 protein: CASSFTSGSSYEQYF. CDR3 bases: TGTGCCAGCAGCTTCACTAGCGGTAGCTCCTACGAGCAGTACTTC.

The chain couples TRBV7-9 to TRBJ1-2; no definite D call. The CDR3 contains 14 residues. Trimming removed 5 bases from V and 8 bases from J, with 18 bases in between. Germline CDR1 and CDR2: SEHNR and FQNEAQ (reference sequence). CDR3 protein: CASSPPDLTGGYTF. Written as DNA, the CDR3 is TGTGCCAGCAGCCCCCCGGATCTGACGGGGGGCTACACCTTC. Drawing the rest from reference TRBV7-9 and TRBJ1-2, the complete variable domain is DTGVSQNPRHKITKRGQNVTFRCDPISEHNRLYWYRQTLGQGPEFLTYFQNEAQLEKSRLLSDRFSAERPKGSFSTLEIQRTEQGDSAMYLCASSPPDLTGGYTFGSGTRLTVV.

Concerning this clone itself: Compared with germline, one end of the junction differs, possibly owing to a read error. This chain links TRBV6-5 with TRBJ2-7; D unresolved. This CDR3 has 13 residues. Germline lookup yields CDR1 MNHEY and CDR2 SVGAGI. The chain's CDR3 is CASRYGLSYEQYF. The CDR3 DNA follows: TGTGCCAGCCGTTACGGGCTCTCCTACGAGCAGTACTTC.

The table lists this clone with a count of one. V gene TRBV27 combines with J gene TRBJ2-1; 7 positions match TRBD1. V shed 4 bases and J 8 bases; nucleotides not matched to a gene: 2. CDR1 MNHEY and CDR2 SMNVEV come from the germline V gene (reference sequence). This CDR3 has 12 residues. The CDR3 DNA reads TGTGCCAGCAGTTGGACAGGTGATGAGCAGTTCTTC. Protein sequence: CASSWTGDEQFF.

The V gene is TRBV27, the J gene TRBJ1-1; D remains ambiguous. The length of the CDR3 is 16 residues. Trimming took 5 bases from V and 0 from J, leaving 16 bases between them. CDR1 MNHEY and CDR2 SMNVEV come from the germline V gene (reference sequence). The CDR3 is CASSPPSRFMNTEAFF. CDR3 in DNA: TGTGCCAGCAGTCCACCATCGAGGTTTATGAACACTGAAGCTTTCTTT.

This chain connects TRBV15 to TRBJ1-1; D gene uncertain. V dropped 0 bases and J dropped 6 bases, with 11 bases sitting between them. This CDR3 region has 14 residues. Germline-derived CDR1 and CDR2 are LNHNV and YYDKDF (reference sequence). CDR3 protein: CATSRDFNIPEAFF. CDR3 in DNA: TGTGCCACCAGCAGAGATTTCAACATTCCTGAAGCTTTCTTT.

V is TRBV7-2 and J is TRBJ2-5; 7 nucleotides line up with TRBD2. Germline CDR1 is SGHTA and CDR2 is FQGNSA. V shed 2 bases, J shed 4 bases, and the junction held 13 bases outside the gene matches. The CDR3 extends over 17 amino acids. The CDR3 DNA reads as TGTGCCAGCAGCTTAAGGGGCGGCGGGGGTATAAGAGAGACCCAGTACTTC. This translates into CASSLRGGGGIRETQYF.

Notes on this clone: Germline and junction disagree at one end, which may indicate a read error. V gene TRBV9 combines with J gene TRBJ1-2, with D perhaps matching TRBD1 (5 bases). The CDR3 has 13 amino acids. CDR1 and CDR2 (germline): SGDLS, YYNGEE. The CDR3 loop is CASSPDPHRRKIF. CDR3 bases: TGTGCCAGCAGCCCCGACCCCCACAGGCGGAAAATCTTC.

V gene TRBV28 combines with J gene TRBJ2-7, with 7 bases aligning to TRBD1. Trimming removed 4 bases from V and 7 bases from J; junction bases left unmatched: 13. This CDR3 is built from 15 residues. From germline, CDR1 is MDHEN and CDR2 SYDVKM. The CDR3 sequence is CASSSPGQPPGEQYF. The CDR3 DNA is TGTGCCAGCAGTTCGCCGGGACAGCCCCCTGGAGAGCAGTACTTC. Full variable domain (outside the CDR3, taken from reference TRBV28 and TRBJ2-7): DVKVTQSSRYLVKRTGEKVFLECVQDMDHENMFWYRQDPGLGLRLIYFSYDVKMKEKGDIPEGYSVSREKKERFSLILESASTNQTSMYLCASSSPGQPPGEQYFGPGTRLTVT.

This clone was recorded once. The chain links TRBV6-6 to TRBJ2-6, with unresolved D. In germline, CDR1 is MNHNY, CDR2 SVGAGI (reference sequence). The CDR3 runs 14 residues. V gave up 5 bases and J gave up 1 base, with 6 bases separating them. CDR3: CASSQVSGANVLTF. CDR3 in DNA: TGTGCCAGCAGTCAGGTGTCTGGGGCCAACGTCCTGACTTTC.

The chain has TRBV7-6 and TRBJ2-5, with 8 bases identical to TRBD1. Unmatched junction bases numbered 2, after V lost 6 bases and J lost 5 bases. The CDR3 totals 12 residues. The germline CDR1 and CDR2 sequences are SGHVS and FNYEAQ. The DNA of the CDR3 is TGTGCCAGCAGTAGGGACAGGGAGACCCAGTACTTC. It specifies CASSRDRETQYF.

J is TRBJ2-1 and V is TRBV5-1; D not certain. Between the trimmed V and J ends, which lost 1 base and 4 bases, there was a span of 9 bases. Per the germline V gene, CDR1 is SGHRS and CDR2 is YFSETQ. CDR3 length: 14 residues. The CDR3 DNA reads TGCGCCAGCAGCTTGTCCAATTGGTACAATGAGCAGTTCTTC. Its translation is CASSLSNWYNEQFF.

This sequence joins TRBV7-9 and TRBJ1-1, with 8 bases lining up with TRBD1. Trimming removed 8 bases from V and 2 bases from J; junction bases left unmatched: 16. Germline V CDR1 and CDR2: SEHNR, FQNEAQ (reference sequence). The CDR3 has 17 residues. CDR3: CASGTGRQGAKNTEAFF. The CDR3 region has the DNA TGTGCCAGCGGCACCGGAAGGCAGGGGGCGAAAAACACTGAAGCTTTCTTT.

This chain connects TRBV7-9 to TRBJ1-2, with D possibly TRBD1 on 6 matching bases. V lost 3 bases to trimming and J lost 6 bases, with 23 bases between them. This CDR3 is built from 17 residues. Germline CDR1 and CDR2: SEHNR and FQNEAQ (reference sequence). In nucleotides, the CDR3 is TGTGCCAGCAGCTTCACGGGAGCCAGGGGTGGAATGGATGGCTACACCTTC. This translates into CASSFTGARGGMDGYTF.

This chain uses TRBV7-8 with TRBJ2-7; 9 positions match TRBD2. The germline CDR1 and CDR2 sequences are SGHVS and FQNEAQ. Unmatched junction bases numbered 13, after V lost 6 bases and J lost 7 bases. This CDR3 has 15 amino acids. CDR3 in DNA: TGTGCCAGCAGTCGGCGGGAGGGCCGTATTGGGGAGCAGTACTTC. Amino acid sequence: CASSRREGRIGEQYF.

The chain carries TRBV5-1 and TRBJ2-3; 11 bases are a match to TRBD2. This CDR3 spans 15 amino acids. CDR1 is SGHRS and CDR2 is YFSETQ in the germline V gene. V shed 4 bases and J 8 bases; nucleotides not matched to a gene: 9. This chain's CDR3 is CASSASSGRSGTQYF. In DNA form, the CDR3 reads TGCGCCAGCAGCGCGTCTAGCGGGAGGTCAGGTACGCAGTATTTT.

The rearrangement uses TRBV11-2 and TRBJ2-7; D ambiguous. Germline CDR1 and CDR2: SGHAT and FQNNGV. This CDR3 region has 11 residues. V dropped 4 bases and J dropped 0 bases, with 1 base sitting between them. The CDR3 loop is CASSSSYEQYF. CDR3 DNA: TGTGCCAGCAGCTCCTCCTACGAGCAGTACTTC.

The J gene is TRBJ1-2, the V gene TRBV5-1; TRBD1 is a possible D gene (6 bases). Per germline, CDR1 SGHRS and CDR2 YFSETQ. The CDR3 contains 18 residues. The germline V and J ends were trimmed by 0 bases and 7 bases, with 25 bases remaining between them. For the CDR3, the DNA is TGCGCCAGCAGCTTGGTAGTCTTCGTGGGGGCGGCCGGAACTGGCTACACCTTC. Residues: CASSLVVFVGAAGTGYTF.